This T cell receptor beta chain was identified during a study of blood T cells in healthy people across ages. Next came a second PCR, run for about 7 to 12 cycles, which used a sample-barcoded 5' primer along with a J-beta primer mix. TCRdb fed the 5' RACE reads into MiXCR, producing one record per CDR3 protein. The sample lists roughly 1,500,000 distinct CDR3 sequences, roughly 45% seen once, with under 8% in the top ten. Germline CDR1 SNHLY, CDR2 FYNNEI. This CDR3 spans 13 amino acids. V lost 6 bases, J lost 4 bases, and 10 bases lay in between. This TCR came from a woman under 30 in good health. Sequencing was carried out using blood. The chain joins TRBV2 to TRBJ1-5; D remains unclear. The CDR3 DNA reads as TGTGCCAGCAGAGGACCGCTGAATCAGCCCCAGCATTTT. This sequence encodes CASRGPLNQPQHF.